What follows describes a single TCR beta chain. Time point noted: patch test 3, about 24 weeks after DPC sensitization. Stated treatment: therapeutic diphenylcyclopropenone sensitization with weekly scalp DPC. There are 12 residues in the CDR3. After removal of 2 bases from V and 8 bases from J, the junction contained 1 base not matched to a gene. Germline loops: CDR1 MNHEY, CDR2 SVGEGT. TCRdb reanalysed the RACE reads using MiXCR and keeps one entry per CDR3 protein. The sample has around 200,000 distinct CDR3 sequences, under 25% seen once; the top ten hold about 2.5%. These data are taken from a study of human T cells and chemical hapten exposure. About the study: Patients were given diphenylcyclopropenone on the scalp weekly across the roughly 25-week study.

This specimen consisted of whole blood, obtained in connection with sensitization to the hapten diphenylcyclopropenone (DPC). This chain uses TRBV6-2 or TRBV6-3 with TRBJ2-5; 8 bases fit TRBD2. This TCR was recovered from a middle-aged woman with alopecia areata. Some clones in this sample may be carry-over from other donors' samples. The DNA for the CDR3 is TGTGCCAGCAGTTACAGCGGGAGAACCCAGTACTTC. This translates into CASSYSGRTQYF.